The entry below gives a single T cell receptor (beta chain) sequence along with its context. The data were obtained in a study of T cell repertoires in cytomegalovirus infection. TCRdb itself ran the reads through MiXCR, one entry per CDR3 protein. The sample records about 180,000 distinct CDR3 sequences, around 14% being singletons. Germline V gene lookup returns CDR1 SGHRS and CDR2 YFSETQ. The CDR3 contains 15 residues. The germline V and J ends were trimmed by 5 bases and 5 bases, with 16 bases remaining between them. Sample: PBMCs. This TCR came from a human donor in good health (CMV status not recorded). Some clones in this sample may be carry-over from other donors' samples. The chain uses TRBV5-1 and TRBJ2-2; the D gene is possibly TRBD2 (6 bases). The DNA of the CDR3 is TGCGCCAGCAGTCCCGGAGGGCCGGTTACCGGGGAGCTGTTTTTT. Translated: CASSPGGPVTGELFF.